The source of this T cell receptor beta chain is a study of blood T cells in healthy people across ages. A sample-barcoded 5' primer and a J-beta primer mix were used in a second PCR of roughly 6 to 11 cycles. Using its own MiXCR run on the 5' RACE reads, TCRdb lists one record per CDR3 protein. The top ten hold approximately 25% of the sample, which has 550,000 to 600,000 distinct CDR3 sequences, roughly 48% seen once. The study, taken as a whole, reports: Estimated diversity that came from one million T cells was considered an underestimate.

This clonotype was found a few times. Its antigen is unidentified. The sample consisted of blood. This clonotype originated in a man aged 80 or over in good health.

CDR3 nucleotide sequence: TGTGCCAGCAGTTTATTTCCCGGCGCGCGCACAGATACGCAGTATTTT. It encodes CASSLFPGARTDTQYF. The rearrangement uses TRBV27 and TRBJ2-3, with D uncertain. Germline V lookup: CDR1 MNHEY, CDR2 SMNVEV (reference sequence). Between the trimmed V and J ends, which lost 1 base and 1 base, there was a span of 12 bases. The CDR3 runs 16 residues.